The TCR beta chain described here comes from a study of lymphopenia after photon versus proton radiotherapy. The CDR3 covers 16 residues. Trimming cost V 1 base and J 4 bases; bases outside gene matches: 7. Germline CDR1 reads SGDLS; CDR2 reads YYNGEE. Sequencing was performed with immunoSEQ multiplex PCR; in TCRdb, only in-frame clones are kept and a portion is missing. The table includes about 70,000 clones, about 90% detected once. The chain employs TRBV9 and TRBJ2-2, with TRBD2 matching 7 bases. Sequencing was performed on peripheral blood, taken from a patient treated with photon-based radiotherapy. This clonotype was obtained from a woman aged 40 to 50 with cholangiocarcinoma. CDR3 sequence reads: CASSVWEGDSTGELFF. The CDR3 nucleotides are TGTGCCAGCAGCGTATGGGAGGGCGATAGCACCGGGGAGCTGTTTTTT.